This T cell receptor beta chain is from a study of T cell responses to AZD1222 COVID-19 vaccine. Study context: Samples with a second dose at about 4 or about 12 weeks were pooled together. Study-level points and caveats: Only five to seven AZD1222 recipients were seropositive at baseline.

This clone has more than one count but fewer than ten. Its antigen is undetermined. Only in-frame clones appear in the TCRdb table, and some are missing; sequencing was by immunoSEQ multiplex PCR. There are roughly 130,000 clones in the sample; 90% to 95% occur only once, and around 7% lies in the top ten. The CDR3 extends over 14 amino acids. CDR1 SGHAT and CDR2 FQNNGV come from the germline V gene. The ends were cut back, 3 bases at V and 2 bases at J, with 11 bases in the middle. Material: peripheral blood, obtained on day 0 of AZD1222 vaccination. V is TRBV11-2 and J is TRBJ2-7; D perhaps matches TRBD1 (5 bases). This TCR was recovered from an adult in good health. CDR3 coding DNA: TGTGCCAGCAGCTTGGGGCTGAGAGCCTACGAGCAGTACTTC. Its translation is CASSLGLRAYEQYF. The full variable domain, its missing parts supplied by reference TRBV11-2 and TRBJ2-7, is EAGVAQSPRYKIIEKRQSVAFWCNPISGHATLYWYQQILGQGPKLLIQFQNNGVVDDSQLPKDRFSAERLKGVDSTLKIQPAKLEDSAVYLCASSLGLRAYEQYFGPGTRLTVT.